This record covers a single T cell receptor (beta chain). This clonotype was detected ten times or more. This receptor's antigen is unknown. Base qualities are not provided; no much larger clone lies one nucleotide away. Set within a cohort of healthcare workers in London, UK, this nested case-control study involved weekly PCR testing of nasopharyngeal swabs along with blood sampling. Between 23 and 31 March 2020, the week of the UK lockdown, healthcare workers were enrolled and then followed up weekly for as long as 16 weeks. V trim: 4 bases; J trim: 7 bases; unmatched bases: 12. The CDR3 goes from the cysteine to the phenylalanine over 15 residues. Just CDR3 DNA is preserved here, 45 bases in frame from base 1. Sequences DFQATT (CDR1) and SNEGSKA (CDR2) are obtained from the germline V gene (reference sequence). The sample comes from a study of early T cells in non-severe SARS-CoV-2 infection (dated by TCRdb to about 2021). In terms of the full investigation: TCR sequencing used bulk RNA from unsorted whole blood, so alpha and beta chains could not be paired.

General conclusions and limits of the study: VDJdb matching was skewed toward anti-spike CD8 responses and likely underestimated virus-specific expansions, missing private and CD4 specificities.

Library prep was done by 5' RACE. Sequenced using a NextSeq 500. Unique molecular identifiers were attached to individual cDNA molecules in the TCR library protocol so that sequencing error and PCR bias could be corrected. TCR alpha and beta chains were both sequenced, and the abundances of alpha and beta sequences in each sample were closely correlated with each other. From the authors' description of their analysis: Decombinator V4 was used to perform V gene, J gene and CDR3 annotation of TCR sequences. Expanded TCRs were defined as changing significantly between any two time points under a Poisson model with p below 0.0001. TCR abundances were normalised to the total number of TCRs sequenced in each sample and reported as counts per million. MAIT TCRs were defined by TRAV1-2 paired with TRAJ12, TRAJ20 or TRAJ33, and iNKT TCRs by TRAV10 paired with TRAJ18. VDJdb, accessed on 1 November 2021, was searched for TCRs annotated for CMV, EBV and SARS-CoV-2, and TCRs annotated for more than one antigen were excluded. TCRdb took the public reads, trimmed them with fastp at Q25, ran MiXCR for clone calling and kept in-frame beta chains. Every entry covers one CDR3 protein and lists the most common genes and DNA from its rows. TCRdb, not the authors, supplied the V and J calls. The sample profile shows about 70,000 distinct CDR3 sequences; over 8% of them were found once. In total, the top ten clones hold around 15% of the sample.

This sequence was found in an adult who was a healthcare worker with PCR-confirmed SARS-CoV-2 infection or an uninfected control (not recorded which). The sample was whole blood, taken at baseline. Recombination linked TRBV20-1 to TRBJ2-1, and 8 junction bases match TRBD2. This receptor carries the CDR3 CSANPGLGPYNEQFF. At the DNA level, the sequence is TGCAGTGCTAATCCGGGACTAGGTCCTTATAATGAGCAGTTCTTC.